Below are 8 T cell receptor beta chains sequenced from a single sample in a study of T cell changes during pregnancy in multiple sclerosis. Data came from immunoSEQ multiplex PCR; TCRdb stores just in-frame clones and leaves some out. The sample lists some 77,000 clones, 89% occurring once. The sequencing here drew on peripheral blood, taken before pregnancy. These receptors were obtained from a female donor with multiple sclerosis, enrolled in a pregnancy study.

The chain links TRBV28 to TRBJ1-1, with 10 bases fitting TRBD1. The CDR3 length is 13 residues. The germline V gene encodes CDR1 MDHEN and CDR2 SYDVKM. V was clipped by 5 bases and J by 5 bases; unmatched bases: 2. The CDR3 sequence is CASSGQGGTEAFF. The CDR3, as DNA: TGTGCCAGCAGTGGACAGGGGGGGACTGAAGCTTTCTTT. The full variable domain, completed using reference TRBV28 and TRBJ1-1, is DVKVTQSSRYLVKRTGEKVFLECVQDMDHENMFWYRQDPGLGLRLIYFSYDVKMKEKGDIPEGYSVSREKKERFSLILESASTNQTSMYLCASSGQGGTEAFFGQGTRLTVV.

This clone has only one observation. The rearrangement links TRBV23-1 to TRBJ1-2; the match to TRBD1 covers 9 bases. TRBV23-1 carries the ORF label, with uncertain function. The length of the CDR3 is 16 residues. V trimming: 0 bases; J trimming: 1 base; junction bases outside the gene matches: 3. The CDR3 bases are TGCGCCAGCAGTCAATCGGGGGGACAGGGTAACTATGGCTACACCTTC. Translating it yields CASSQSGGQGNYGYTF.

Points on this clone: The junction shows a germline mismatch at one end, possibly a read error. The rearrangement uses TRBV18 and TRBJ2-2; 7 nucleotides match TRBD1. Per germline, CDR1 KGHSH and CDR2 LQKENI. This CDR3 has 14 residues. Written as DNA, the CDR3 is TGTGCCAGCTCATCGACAGGGAACGCCGGGGAGCTGTTTTTT. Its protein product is CASSSTGNAGELFF.

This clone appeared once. CDR3 residues: CASSLGHAGADTQYF. As DNA, the CDR3 is TGCGCCAGCAGCTTGGGCCACGCCGGGGCAGATACGCAGTATTTT. The chain combines TRBV5-1 with TRBJ2-3; D might be TRBD2 (5 bases). Germline V gives CDR1 SGHRS, CDR2 YFSETQ. V dropped 0 bases and J dropped 4 bases, with 12 bases sitting between them. There are 15 residues in the CDR3.

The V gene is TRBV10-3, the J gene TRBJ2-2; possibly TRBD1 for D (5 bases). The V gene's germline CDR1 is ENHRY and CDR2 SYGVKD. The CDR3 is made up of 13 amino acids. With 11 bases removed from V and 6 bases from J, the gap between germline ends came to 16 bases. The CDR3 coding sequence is TGTGCCCCTCAGGGTAGCCCCGCCGGGGAGCTGTTTTTT. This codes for CAPQGSPAGELFF.

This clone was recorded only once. This CDR3 reads CASSLTPRTEAFF. CDR3 bases: TGTGCCAGCAGCTTAACACCCCGGACTGAAGCTTTCTTT. This chain connects TRBV7-3 to TRBJ1-1; D is unclear. V gave up 0 bases and J gave up 5 bases, with 7 bases separating them. This CDR3 spans 13 amino acids. The germline V gene has CDR1 SGHTA and CDR2 FQGTGA.

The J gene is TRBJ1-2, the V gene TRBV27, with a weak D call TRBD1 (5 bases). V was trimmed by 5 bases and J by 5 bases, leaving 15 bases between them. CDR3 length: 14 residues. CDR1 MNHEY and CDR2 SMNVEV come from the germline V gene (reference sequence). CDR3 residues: CASSPSGRAYGYTF. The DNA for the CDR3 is TGTGCCAGCAGTCCGTCAGGGAGGGCATATGGCTACACCTTC.

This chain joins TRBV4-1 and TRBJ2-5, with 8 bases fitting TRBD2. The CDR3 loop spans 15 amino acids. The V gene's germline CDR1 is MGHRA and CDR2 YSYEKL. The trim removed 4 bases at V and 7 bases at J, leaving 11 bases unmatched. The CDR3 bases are TGCGCCAGCAGCCCAGCTAACCTCGGGGGGGGGACCCAGTACTTC. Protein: CASSPANLGGGTQYF.